This is a list of T cell receptor beta chains from one sample in a study of regulatory T cells in long-lasting Graves disease. Using its own MiXCR run on the multiplex PCR reads, TCRdb lists one record per CDR3 protein. This table holds 380,000 or so distinct CDR3 sequences, around 16% found once. This sample was also put to use in a study of T cells in Graves' hyperthyroidism and ophthalmopathy.

Here the sequenced sample was peripheral blood mononuclear cells (PBMCs), taken at new diagnosis, from a patient treated with antithyroid drugs. These receptors originate from a woman between 18 and 29 years old with Graves disease. CDR3s include the opening cysteine and the closing phenylalanine or tryptophan. Fields, in order: V gene, D gene, clone size, J gene, CDR3 DNA, CDR3 protein. D genes are given only for firm matches. The size entry is marked missing in some rows and otherwise reads once, few, many or a size class.

V gene: TRBV6-1
D gene: -
clone size: many
J gene: TRBJ1-2
CDR3 DNA: TGTGCCAGCAGCGGCGGCCTCAACTATGGCTACACCTTC
CDR3 protein: CASSGGLNYGYTF

V gene: TRBV7-9
D gene: -
clone size: -
J gene: TRBJ2-6
CDR3 DNA: TGTGCCAGCAGCGCATTTAGTAGGTCTGGGGCCAACGTCCTGACTTTC
CDR3 protein: CASSAFSRSGANVLTF

V gene: TRBV7-8
D gene: TRBD2
clone size: -
J gene: TRBJ2-3
CDR3 DNA: TGTGCCAGCAGCCCGATAACACTAGCGGGAGGGCAATATACGCAGTATTTT
CDR3 protein: CASSPITLAGGQYTQYF

V gene: TRBV3-1
D gene: -
clone size: few
J gene: TRBJ2-1
CDR3 DNA: TGTGCCAGCAGCCAAGATTTCCCGCTCCGCGGGAATCATGAGCAGTTCTTC
CDR3 protein: CASSQDFPLRGNHEQFF

V gene: TRBV6-1
D gene: -
clone size: -
J gene: TRBJ2-1
CDR3 DNA: TGTGCCAGCAGACTAGCAGACTACAATGAGCAGTTCTTC
CDR3 protein: CASRLADYNEQFF

V gene: TRBV18
D gene: -
clone size: few
J gene: TRBJ1-6
CDR3 DNA: TGTGCCAGCTCACCAGCAAATTCACCCCTCCACTTT
CDR3 protein: CASSPANSPLHF

V gene: TRBV20-1
D gene: TRBD1
clone size: -
J gene: TRBJ1-5
CDR3 DNA: TGCAGTGCTAGCAGGGGGGTCAATCAGCCCCAGCATTTT
CDR3 protein: CSASRGVNQPQHF

V gene: TRBV7-9
D gene: -
clone size: many
J gene: TRBJ1-1
CDR3 DNA: TGTGCCAGCAGCTCAGAACAGAACGAAGCTTTCTTT
CDR3 protein: CASSSEQNEAFF

V gene: TRBV7-8
D gene: -
clone size: once
J gene: TRBJ2-1
CDR3 DNA: TGTGCCAGCAGCTTAGGAAGGGGGGGCGGAACCCTCCCCTACAAGGAGCAGTTCTTC
CDR3 protein: CASSLGRGGGTLPYKEQFF

V gene: TRBV10-3
D gene: -
clone size: many
J gene: TRBJ2-1
CDR3 DNA: TGTGCCATCAGTGAGTCGATGGGGTACAATGAGCAGTTCTTC
CDR3 protein: CAISESMGYNEQFF

V gene: TRBV9
D gene: TRBD2
clone size: -
J gene: TRBJ2-1
CDR3 DNA: TGTGCCAGCAGCACCGGACTAGCGGGTAACAATGAGCAGTTCTTC
CDR3 protein: CASSTGLAGNNEQFF

V gene: TRBV20-1
D gene: -
clone size: few
J gene: TRBJ2-5
CDR3 DNA: TGCAGTGCAGAGAGAGAAGGGGGGGAGACCCAGTACTTC
CDR3 protein: CSAEREGGETQYF

V gene: TRBV29-1
D gene: TRBD1
clone size: -
J gene: TRBJ1-1
CDR3 DNA: TGCAGCGTGGATAGACTACAGGGGGGTGAAGCTTTCTTT
CDR3 protein: CSVDRLQGGEAFF

V gene: TRBV7-9
D gene: -
clone size: many
J gene: TRBJ2-7
CDR3 DNA: TGTGCCACACAGCTGGGAGACTCCTACGAGCAGTACTTC
CDR3 protein: CATQLGDSYEQYF

V gene: TRBV6-1
D gene: TRBD2
clone size: many
J gene: TRBJ2-1
CDR3 DNA: TGTGCCAGCAGTGTTAAAAGGACTAGCGGGATCGCCTACAATGAGCAGTTCTTC
CDR3 protein: CASSVKRTSGIAYNEQFF

V gene: TRBV15
D gene: -
clone size: many
J gene: TRBJ1-5
CDR3 DNA: TGTGCCACCAGCAGAGATAGAGACGGGGGCAATCAGCCCCAGCATTTT
CDR3 protein: CATSRDRDGGNQPQHF

V gene: TRBV6-1
D gene: TRBD1
clone size: -
J gene: TRBJ1-1
CDR3 DNA: TGTGCCAGCAGTCCCGGACAGGGGCTGGGGATGAACACTGAAGCTTTCTTT
CDR3 protein: CASSPGQGLGMNTEAFF

V gene: TRBV28
D gene: TRBD1
clone size: many
J gene: TRBJ1-6
CDR3 DNA: TGTGCCAGCAGGGACGGGACAGTCATTTCGCCCCTCCACTTT
CDR3 protein: CASRDGTVISPLHF

V gene: TRBV28
D gene: -
clone size: many
J gene: TRBJ2-5
CDR3 DNA: TGTGCCAGCACAATCAGAGGGAGGCAAGAGACCCAGTACTTC
CDR3 protein: CASTIRGRQETQYF

V gene: TRBV20-1
D gene: TRBD2
clone size: -
J gene: TRBJ2-5
CDR3 DNA: TGCAGTGCTTCTCGTACGGGAGGGCAAGAGACCCAGTACTTC
CDR3 protein: CSASRTGGQETQYF

V gene: TRBV4-1
D gene: -
clone size: many
J gene: TRBJ1-6
CDR3 DNA: TGCGCCAGCAGCCAAGTGTTCGGGGAGCCCGTTTCACCCCTCCACTTT
CDR3 protein: CASSQVFGEPVSPLHF

V gene: TRBV29-1
D gene: TRBD1
clone size: -
J gene: TRBJ2-7
CDR3 DNA: TGCAGCGTTGAGAGATTGGACAGGGGACATTCCTACGAGCAGTACTTC
CDR3 protein: CSVERLDRGHSYEQYF

V gene: TRBV29-1
D gene: -
clone size: -
J gene: TRBJ2-2
CDR3 DNA: TGCAGCGTTGGTACAGGCATGAACACCGGGGAGCTGTTTTTT
CDR3 protein: CSVGTGMNTGELFF

V gene: TRBV20-1
D gene: -
clone size: many
J gene: TRBJ2-3
CDR3 DNA: TGCAGTGCTAGAGTCGTCGCTTCGGGAGATACGCAGTATTTT
CDR3 protein: CSARVVASGDTQYF